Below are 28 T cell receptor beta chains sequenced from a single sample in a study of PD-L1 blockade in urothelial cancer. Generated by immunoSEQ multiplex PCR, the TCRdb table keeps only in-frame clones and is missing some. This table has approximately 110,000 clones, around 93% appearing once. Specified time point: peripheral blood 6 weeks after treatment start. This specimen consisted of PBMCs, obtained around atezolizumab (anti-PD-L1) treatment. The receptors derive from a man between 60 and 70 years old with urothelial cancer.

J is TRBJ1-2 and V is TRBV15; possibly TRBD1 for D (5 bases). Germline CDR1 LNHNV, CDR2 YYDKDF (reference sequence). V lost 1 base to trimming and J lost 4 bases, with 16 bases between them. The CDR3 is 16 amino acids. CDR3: CATSRGGTGATYGYTF. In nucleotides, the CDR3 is TGTGCCACCAGCAGAGGGGGAACAGGAGCGACCTATGGCTACACCTTC. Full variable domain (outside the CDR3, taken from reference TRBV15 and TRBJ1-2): DAMVIQNPRYQVTQFGKPVTLSCSQTLNHNVMYWYQQKSSQAPKLLFHYYDKDFNNEADTPDNFQSRRPNTSFCFLDIRSPGLGDTAMYLCATSRGGTGATYGYTFGSGTRLTVV.

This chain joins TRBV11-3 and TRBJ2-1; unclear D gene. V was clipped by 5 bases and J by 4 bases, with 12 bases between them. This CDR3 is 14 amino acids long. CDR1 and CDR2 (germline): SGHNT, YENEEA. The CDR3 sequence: CASSPSSQYNEQFF. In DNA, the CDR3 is TGTGCCAGCAGCCCCAGTTCACAGTACAATGAGCAGTTCTTC.

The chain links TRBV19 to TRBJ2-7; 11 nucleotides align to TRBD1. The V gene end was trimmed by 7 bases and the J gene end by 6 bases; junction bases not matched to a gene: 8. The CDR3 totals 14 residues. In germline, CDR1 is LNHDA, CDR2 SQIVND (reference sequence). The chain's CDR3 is CASNPGQGVLEQYF. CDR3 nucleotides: TGTGCCAGTAACCCGGGACAGGGGGTGCTCGAGCAGTACTTC.

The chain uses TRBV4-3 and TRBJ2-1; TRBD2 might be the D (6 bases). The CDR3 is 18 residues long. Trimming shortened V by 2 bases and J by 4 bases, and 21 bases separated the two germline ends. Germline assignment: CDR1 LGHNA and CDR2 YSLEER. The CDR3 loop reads CASSQYAAGLLLYNEQFF. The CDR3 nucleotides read TGCGCCAGCAGCCAATACGCGGCGGGACTCTTATTATACAATGAGCAGTTCTTC.

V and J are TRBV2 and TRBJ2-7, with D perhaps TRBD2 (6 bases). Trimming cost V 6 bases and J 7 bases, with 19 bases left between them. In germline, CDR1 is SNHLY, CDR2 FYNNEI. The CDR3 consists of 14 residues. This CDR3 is CASRERAPEREQYF. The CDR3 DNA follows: TGTGCCAGCAGAGAGCGGGCCCCCGAAAGGGAGCAGTACTTC.

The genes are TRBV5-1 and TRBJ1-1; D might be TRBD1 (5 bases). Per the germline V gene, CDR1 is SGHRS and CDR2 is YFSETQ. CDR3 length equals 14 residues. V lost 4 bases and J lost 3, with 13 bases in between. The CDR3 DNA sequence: TGCGCCAGCAGCAGGGGAGGGCAGGACACTGAAGCTTTCTTT. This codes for CASSRGGQDTEAFF.

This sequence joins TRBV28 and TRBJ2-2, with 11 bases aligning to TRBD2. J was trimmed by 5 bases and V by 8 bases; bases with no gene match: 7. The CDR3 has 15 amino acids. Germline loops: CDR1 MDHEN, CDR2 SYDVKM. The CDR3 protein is CASGTSGRITGELFF. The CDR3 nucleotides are TGTGCCAGCGGAACTAGCGGGAGAATAACCGGGGAGCTGTTTTTT.

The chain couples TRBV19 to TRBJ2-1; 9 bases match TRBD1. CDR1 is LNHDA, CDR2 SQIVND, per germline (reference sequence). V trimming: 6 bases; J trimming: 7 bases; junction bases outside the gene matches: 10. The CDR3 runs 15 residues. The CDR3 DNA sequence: TGTGCCAGTAGGGTACCGGGACAGGGCCGGAATGAGCAGTTCTTC. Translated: CASRVPGQGRNEQFF.

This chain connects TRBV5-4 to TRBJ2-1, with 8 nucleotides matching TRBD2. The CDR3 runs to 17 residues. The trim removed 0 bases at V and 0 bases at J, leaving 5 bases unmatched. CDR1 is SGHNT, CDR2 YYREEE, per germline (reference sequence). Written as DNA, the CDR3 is TGTGCCAGCAGCTTGGGGTCAAGCGGGAGCTCCTACAATGAGCAGTTCTTC. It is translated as CASSLGSSGSSYNEQFF.

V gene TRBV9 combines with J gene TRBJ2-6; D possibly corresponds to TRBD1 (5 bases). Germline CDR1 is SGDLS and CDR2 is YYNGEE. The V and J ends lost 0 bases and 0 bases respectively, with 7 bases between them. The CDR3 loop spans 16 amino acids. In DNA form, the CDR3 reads TGTGCCAGCAGCGTAGGGACACCCTCTGGGGCCAACGTCCTGACTTTC. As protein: CASSVGTPSGANVLTF. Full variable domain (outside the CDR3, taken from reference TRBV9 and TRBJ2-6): DSGVTQTPKHLITATGQRVTLRCSPRSGDLSVYWYQQSLDQGLQFLIQYYNGEERAKGNILERFSAQQFPDLHSELNLSSLELGDSALYFCASSVGTPSGANVLTFGAGSRLTVL.

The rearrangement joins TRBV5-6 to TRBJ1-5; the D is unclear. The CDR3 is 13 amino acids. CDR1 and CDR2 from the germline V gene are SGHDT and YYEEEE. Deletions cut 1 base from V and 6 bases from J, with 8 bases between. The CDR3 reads CASSLSGSQPQHF. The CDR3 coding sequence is TGTGCCAGCAGCTTGAGCGGGAGTCAGCCCCAGCATTTT.

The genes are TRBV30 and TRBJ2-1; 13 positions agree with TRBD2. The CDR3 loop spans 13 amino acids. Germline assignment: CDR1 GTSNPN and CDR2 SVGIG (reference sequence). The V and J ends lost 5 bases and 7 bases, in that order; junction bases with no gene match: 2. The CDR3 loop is CAWRLAGGNEQFF. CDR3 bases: TGTGCCTGGCGACTAGCGGGGGGTAATGAGCAGTTCTTC.

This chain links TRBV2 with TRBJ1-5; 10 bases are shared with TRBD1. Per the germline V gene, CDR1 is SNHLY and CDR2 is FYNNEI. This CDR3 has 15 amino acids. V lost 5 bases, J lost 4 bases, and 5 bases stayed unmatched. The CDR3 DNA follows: TGTGCCAGCAGTCCTCCGGGACAGGGGAATCAGCCCCAGCATTTT. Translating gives CASSPPGQGNQPQHF.

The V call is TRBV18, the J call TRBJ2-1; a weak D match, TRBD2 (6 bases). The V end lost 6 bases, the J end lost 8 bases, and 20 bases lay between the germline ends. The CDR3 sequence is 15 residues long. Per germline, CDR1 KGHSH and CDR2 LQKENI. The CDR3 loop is CASSISLTSRDEQFF. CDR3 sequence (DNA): TGTGCCAGCTCTATCAGCCTGACTAGTCGGGATGAGCAGTTCTTC. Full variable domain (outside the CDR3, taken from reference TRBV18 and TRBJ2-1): NAGVMQNPRHLVRRRGQEARLRCSPMKGHSHVYWYRQLPEEGLKFMVYLQKENIIDESGMPKERFSAEFPKEGPSILRIQQVVRGDSAAYFCASSISLTSRDEQFFGPGTRLTVL.

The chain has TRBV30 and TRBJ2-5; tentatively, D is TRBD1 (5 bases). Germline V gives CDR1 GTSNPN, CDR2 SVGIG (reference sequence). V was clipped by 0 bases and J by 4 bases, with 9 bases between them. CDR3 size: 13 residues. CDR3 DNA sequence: TGTGCCTGGAGTGTAAATAGGGGAGAGACCCAGTACTTC. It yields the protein CAWSVNRGETQYF. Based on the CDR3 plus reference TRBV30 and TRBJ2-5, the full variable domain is SQTIHQWPATLVQPVGSPLSLECTVEGTSNPNLYWYRQAAGRGLQLLFYSVGIGQISSEVPQNLSASRPQDRQFILSSKKLLLSDSGFYLCAWSVNRGETQYFGPGTRLLVL.

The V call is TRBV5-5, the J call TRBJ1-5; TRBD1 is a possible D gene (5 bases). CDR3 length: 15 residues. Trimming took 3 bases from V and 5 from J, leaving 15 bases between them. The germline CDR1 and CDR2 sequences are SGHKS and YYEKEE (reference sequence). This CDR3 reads CASSSGWGVDQPQHF. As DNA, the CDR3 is TGTGCCAGCAGCTCCGGGTGGGGGGTAGATCAGCCCCAGCATTTT.

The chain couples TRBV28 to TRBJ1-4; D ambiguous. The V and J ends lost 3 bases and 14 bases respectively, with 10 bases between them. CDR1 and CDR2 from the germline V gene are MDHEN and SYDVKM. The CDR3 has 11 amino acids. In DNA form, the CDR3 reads TGTGCCAGCAGTTTGTATAGCGACCTGTTTTTT. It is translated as CASSLYSDLFF.

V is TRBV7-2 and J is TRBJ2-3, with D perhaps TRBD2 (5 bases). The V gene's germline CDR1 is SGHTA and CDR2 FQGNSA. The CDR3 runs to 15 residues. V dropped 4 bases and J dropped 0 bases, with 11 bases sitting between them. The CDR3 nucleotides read TGTGCCAGCAGCTCCCGAGCGGCAAGCACAGATACGCAGTATTTT. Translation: CASSSRAASTDTQYF.

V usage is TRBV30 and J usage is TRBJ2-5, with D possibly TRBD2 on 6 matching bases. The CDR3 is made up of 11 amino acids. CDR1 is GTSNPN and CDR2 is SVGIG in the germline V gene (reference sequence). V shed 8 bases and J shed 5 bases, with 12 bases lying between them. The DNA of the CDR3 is TGTGCCATAATGGAGGGCGAGACCCAGTACTTC. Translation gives CAIMEGETQYF.

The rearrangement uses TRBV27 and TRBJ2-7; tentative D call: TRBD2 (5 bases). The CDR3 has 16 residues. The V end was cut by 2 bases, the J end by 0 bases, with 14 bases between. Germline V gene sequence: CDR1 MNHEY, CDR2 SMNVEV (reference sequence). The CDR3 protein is CASSLMAGPSSYEQYF. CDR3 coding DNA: TGTGCCAGCAGTTTAATGGCGGGCCCAAGCTCCTACGAGCAGTACTTC.

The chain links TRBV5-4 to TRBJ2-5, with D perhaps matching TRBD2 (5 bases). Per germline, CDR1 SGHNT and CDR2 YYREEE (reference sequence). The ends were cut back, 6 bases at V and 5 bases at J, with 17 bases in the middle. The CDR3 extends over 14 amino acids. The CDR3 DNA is TGTGCCAGCACCCGGCGCGGAGGCTCGGAGACCCAGTACTTC. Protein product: CASTRRGGSETQYF.

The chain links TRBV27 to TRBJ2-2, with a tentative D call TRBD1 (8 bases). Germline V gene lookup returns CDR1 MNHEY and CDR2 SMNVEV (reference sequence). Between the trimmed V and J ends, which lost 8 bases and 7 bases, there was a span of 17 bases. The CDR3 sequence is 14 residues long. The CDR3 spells CASWKQGGDGELFF. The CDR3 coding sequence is TGTGCCAGCTGGAAACAGGGGGGGGACGGGGAGCTGTTTTTT.

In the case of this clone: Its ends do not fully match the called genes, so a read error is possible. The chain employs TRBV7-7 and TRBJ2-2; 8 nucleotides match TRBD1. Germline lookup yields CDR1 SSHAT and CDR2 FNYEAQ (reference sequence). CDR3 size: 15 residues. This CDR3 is CASKSGTGNTGELFF. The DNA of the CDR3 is TGTGCTAGCAAGTCCGGGACAGGAAACACCGGGGAGCTGTTTTTT.

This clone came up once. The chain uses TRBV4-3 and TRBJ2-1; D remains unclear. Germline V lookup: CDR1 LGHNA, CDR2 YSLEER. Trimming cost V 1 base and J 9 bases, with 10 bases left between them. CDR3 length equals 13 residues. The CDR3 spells CASSQAPRGEQFF. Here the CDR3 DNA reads TGCGCCAGCAGCCAAGCCCCCCGCGGTGAGCAGTTCTTC.

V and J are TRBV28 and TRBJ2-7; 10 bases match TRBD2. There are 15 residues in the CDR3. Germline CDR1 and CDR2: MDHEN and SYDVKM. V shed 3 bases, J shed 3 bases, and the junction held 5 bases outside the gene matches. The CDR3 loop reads CASSLAASGSYEQYF. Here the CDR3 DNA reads TGTGCCAGCAGTTTGGCGGCTAGCGGGAGCTACGAGCAGTACTTC.

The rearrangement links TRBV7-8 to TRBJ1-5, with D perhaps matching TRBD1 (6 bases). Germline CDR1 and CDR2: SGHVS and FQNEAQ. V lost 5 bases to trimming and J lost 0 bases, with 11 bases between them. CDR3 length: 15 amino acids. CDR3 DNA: TGTGCCAGCAGCCCAGGGGCCCATAGCAATCAGCCCCAGCATTTT. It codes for CASSPGAHSNQPQHF. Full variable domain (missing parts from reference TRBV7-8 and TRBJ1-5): GAGVSQSPRYKVAKRGQDVALRCDPISGHVSLFWYQQALGQGPEFLTYFQNEAQLDKSGLPSDRFFAERPEGSVSTLKIQRTQQEDSAVYLCASSPGAHSNQPQHFGDGTRLSIL.

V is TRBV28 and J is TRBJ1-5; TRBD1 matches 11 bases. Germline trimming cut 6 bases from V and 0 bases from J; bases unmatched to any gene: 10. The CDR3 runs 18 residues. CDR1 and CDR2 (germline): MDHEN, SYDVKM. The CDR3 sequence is CASSWDRGSRSSNQPQHF. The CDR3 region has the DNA TGTGCCAGCAGCTGGGACAGGGGGAGTAGAAGTAGCAATCAGCCCCAGCATTTT.

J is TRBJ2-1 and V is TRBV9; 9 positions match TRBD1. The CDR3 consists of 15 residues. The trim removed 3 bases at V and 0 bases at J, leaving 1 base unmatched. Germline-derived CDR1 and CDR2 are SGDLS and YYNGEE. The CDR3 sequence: CASSEGQGSYNEQFF. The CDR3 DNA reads TGTGCCAGCAGCGAGGGACAGGGCTCCTACAATGAGCAGTTCTTC.